This entry lists 28 T cell receptor beta chains sequenced from one sample in a study of T cell responses to AZD1222 COVID-19 vaccine. Profiled with immunoSEQ multiplex PCR; TCRdb holds only in-frame clones, not every one. The sample contains 130,000 to 150,000 clones, under 95% of which appear only once. The material sequenced was peripheral blood, taken on day 0 of AZD1222 vaccination. The receptors shown here come from an adult in good health.

This chain connects TRBV16 to TRBJ1-2, with a tentative D call TRBD1 (6 bases). This CDR3 is built from 17 residues. V shed 1 base and J shed 6 bases, with 21 bases lying between them. Germline lookup yields CDR1 KGHSY and CDR2 FQNENV. CDR3 loop: CASSQWNQGLGENGYTF. CDR3 DNA: TGTGCCAGCAGCCAATGGAATCAGGGGCTCGGTGAGAATGGCTACACCTTC.

The chain employs TRBV7-9 and TRBJ2-7, with unresolved D. CDR1 SEHNR and CDR2 FQNEAQ come from the germline V gene (reference sequence). The CDR3 spans 14 residues. Trimming took 3 bases from V and 1 from J, leaving 10 bases between them. The CDR3 sequence: CASSLESRSYEQYF. The CDR3 nucleotides read TGTGCCAGCAGCTTGGAGAGTCGTTCCTACGAGCAGTACTTC.

The V gene is TRBV9, the J gene TRBJ1-1; 8 bases align to TRBD1. Germline-derived CDR1 and CDR2 are SGDLS and YYNGEE. V trimming: 0 bases; J trimming: 4 bases; junction bases outside the gene matches: 8. The CDR3 extends over 16 amino acids. The CDR3 is CASSVGFYRGGTEAFF. The CDR3 nucleotides are TGTGCCAGCAGCGTAGGATTTTACAGGGGGGGCACTGAAGCTTTCTTT.

The rearrangement joins TRBV19 to TRBJ2-3; 12 bases fit TRBD2. The CDR3 length is 16 residues. The germline V gene encodes CDR1 LNHDA and CDR2 SQIVND (reference sequence). The J segment lost 6 bases and the V segment lost 5 bases, leaving 9 bases of the junction unmatched. The chain's CDR3 is CASSPQLAGGGDTQYF. CDR3 bases: TGTGCCAGTAGTCCCCAACTAGCGGGGGGAGGTGATACGCAGTATTTT.

As concerns this clone: One end of the junction does not line up with germline, which may come from a read error. The rearrangement joins TRBV7-2 to TRBJ2-1; D remains ambiguous. Per the germline V gene, CDR1 is SGHTA and CDR2 is FQGNSA. The CDR3 is 11 amino acids. CDR3 DNA: TGTGCCAGCAGCTTATACGGGTCTGAGGTCTTC. Protein product: CASSLYGSEVF.

The chain has TRBV7-2 and TRBJ1-6, with D perhaps TRBD1 (5 bases). Trimming shortened V by 0 bases and J by 9 bases, and 9 bases separated the two germline ends. The CDR3 spans 14 residues. Germline V gene lookup returns CDR1 SGHTA and CDR2 FQGNSA. The CDR3 region has the DNA TGTGCCAGCAGCTTAGCGCGGGACCGTTCACCCCTCCACTTT. Protein: CASSLARDRSPLHF.

V gene TRBV5-4 combines with J gene TRBJ2-3, with a possible D match to TRBD1 (6 bases). Per germline, CDR1 SGHNT and CDR2 YYREEE (reference sequence). Between the trimmed V and J ends, which lost 4 bases and 3 bases, there was a span of 15 bases. This CDR3 contains 15 residues. The CDR3, as DNA: TGTGCCAGCAGCGCACAGGGTCTGGTAACAGATACGCAGTATTTT. It codes for CASSAQGLVTDTQYF.

The chain carries TRBV5-1 and TRBJ2-3; D might be TRBD2 (5 bases). V was clipped by 4 bases and J by 0 bases, with 12 bases between them. Germline values: CDR1 SGHRS, CDR2 YFSETQ. The length of the CDR3 is 15 residues. CDR3 sequence: CASSLLGFSTDTQYF. CDR3 DNA sequence: TGCGCCAGCAGCCTACTAGGTTTTAGCACAGATACGCAGTATTTT. Variable domain in full (rest from reference TRBV5-1 and TRBJ2-3): KAGVTQTPRYLIKTRGQQVTLSCSPISGHRSVSWYQQTPGQGLQFLFEYFSETQRNKGNFPGRFSGRQFSNSRSEMNVSTLELGDSALYLCASSLLGFSTDTQYFGPGTRLTVL.

The V gene is TRBV7-9, the J gene TRBJ2-7; TRBD1 agrees at 7 bases. Germline trimming cut 2 bases from V and 5 bases from J; bases unmatched to any gene: 6. CDR1 and CDR2 from the germline V gene are SEHNR and FQNEAQ (reference sequence). CDR3 length equals 14 residues. CDR3 amino acids: CASSLITGVDEQYF. CDR3 sequence (DNA): TGTGCCAGCAGCTTAATAACAGGGGTAGACGAGCAGTACTTC. The variable domain in full, completed from reference TRBV7-9 and TRBJ2-7, reads DTGVSQNPRHKITKRGQNVTFRCDPISEHNRLYWYRQTLGQGPEFLTYFQNEAQLEKSRLLSDRFSAERPKGSFSTLEIQRTEQGDSAMYLCASSLITGVDEQYFGPGTRLTVT.

V usage is TRBV7-3 and J usage is TRBJ1-1; possible D gene TRBD1, 5 bases. The CDR3 consists of 15 residues. The ends were cut back, 0 bases at V and 6 bases at J, with 14 bases in the middle. Germline lookup yields CDR1 SGHTA and CDR2 FQGTGA. The CDR3 sequence is CASSLTGGSGPEAFF. The DNA of the CDR3 is TGTGCCAGCAGCTTAACGGGTGGGTCGGGGCCTGAAGCTTTCTTT.

The chain has TRBV19 and TRBJ2-2, with 12 bases lining up with TRBD2. Germline loops: CDR1 LNHDA, CDR2 SQIVND (reference sequence). This CDR3 has 17 amino acids. The junction had 13 bases not matched to a gene; V was cut back by 10 bases and J by 4 bases. The CDR3: CATQRLAGVGGTGELFF. CDR3 bases: TGTGCCACCCAGCGACTAGCGGGAGTGGGAGGCACCGGGGAGCTGTTTTTT.

The chain recombines TRBV6-2 or TRBV6-3 with TRBJ2-7; tentative D call: TRBD2 (6 bases). Germline lookup yields CDR1 MNHEY and CDR2 SVGEGT. The V and J ends lost 6 bases and 0 bases respectively, with 18 bases between them. This CDR3 contains 16 residues. CDR3 nucleotides: TGTGCCAGCAGCTCCGGTTGGAGGGGCCACTCCTACGAGCAGTACTTC. Translating it yields CASSSGWRGHSYEQYF.

The J gene is TRBJ1-3, the V gene TRBV2; D might be TRBD1 (5 bases). Germline-derived CDR1 and CDR2 are SNHLY and FYNNEI. The CDR3 totals 15 residues. Between the trimmed V and J ends, which lost 1 base and 2 bases, there was a span of 9 bases. CDR3 in DNA: TGTGCCAGCAGTGAAGTCACAGGCCCTGGAAACACCATATATTTT. This codes for CASSEVTGPGNTIYF.

This clone was picked up one time. V is TRBV9 and J is TRBJ2-7, with 9 bases fitting TRBD1. Germline CDR1 reads SGDLS; CDR2 reads YYNGEE. V lost 4 bases and J lost 3; bases outside the gene matches: 8. The CDR3 is made up of 15 amino acids. The CDR3 DNA sequence: TGTGCCAGCAGCTCGGGGGTGACAGGGGGCTACGAGCAGTACTTC. Translated: CASSSGVTGGYEQYF.

The CDR3 nucleotides read TGTGCCAGCAGCTCTGACCGGAATCAGCCCCAGCATTTT. As protein: CASSSDRNQPQHF. This chain uses TRBV7-2 with TRBJ1-5, with unresolved D. The CDR3 is 13 residues long. Germline-derived CDR1 and CDR2 are SGHTA and FQGNSA. V was shortened by 4 bases and J by 4 bases, with 8 bases between the two germline ends.

This chain connects TRBV4-2 to TRBJ2-7; 8 nucleotides agree with TRBD2. The germline V gene has CDR1 LGHNA and CDR2 YNFKEQ. The CDR3 loop spans 15 amino acids. Unmatched junction bases numbered 5, after V lost 1 base and J lost 3 bases. In DNA, the CDR3 is TGTGCCAGCAGCCAAGCGGGCGGGGGGCTCTACGAGCAGTACTTC. It yields the protein CASSQAGGGLYEQYF.

The V gene is TRBV5-1, the J gene TRBJ2-3; 7 bases line up with TRBD2. Germline lookup yields CDR1 SGHRS and CDR2 YFSETQ. The J segment lost 4 bases and the V segment lost 0 bases, leaving 5 bases of the junction unmatched. The length of the CDR3 is 15 residues. The CDR3, as DNA: TGCGCCAGCAGCTTGGGTGGCGGGAGAGCAGATACGCAGTATTTT. Its protein product is CASSLGGGRADTQYF.

CDR3 residues: CAISFRLASGEQYF. As DNA, the CDR3 is TGTGCCATCAGTTTTAGACTCGCTTCGGGGGAGCAGTACTTC. The V gene is TRBV10-3, the J gene TRBJ2-7; TRBD2 is a possible D gene (5 bases). From germline, CDR1 is ENHRY and CDR2 SYGVKD. Trimming removed 5 bases from V and 7 bases from J, with 18 bases in between. This CDR3 has 14 amino acids.

This clone was recorded once. The chain joins TRBV7-2 to TRBJ2-2, with TRBD2 matching over 12 bases. The CDR3 has 16 amino acids. Germline CDR1 reads SGHTA; CDR2 reads FQGNSA. The ends lost 5 bases at V and 3 bases at J; junction bases unmatched: 4. The CDR3 DNA sequence: TGTGCCAGCAGCCCAAGACTAGCGGGAGACACCGGGGAGCTGTTTTTT. This encodes CASSPRLAGDTGELFF.

This clone was counted between two and nine times. The genes are TRBV3-1 (or the pseudogene TRBV3-2) and TRBJ2-1; D not certain. CDR1 LGHDT and CDR2 YNNKEL come from the germline V gene (reference sequence). Trimming pared 0 bases from V and 4 bases from J, leaving 13 bases between. This CDR3 is 16 amino acids long. CDR3 nucleotide sequence: TGTGCCAGCAGCCAAGATCTCGGCCATCATTACAATGAGCAGTTCTTC. It specifies CASSQDLGHHYNEQFF.

The V and J genes are TRBV19 and TRBJ2-7; D ambiguous. Trimming stripped 1 base from V and 9 bases from J, with 22 bases between. The germline V gene encodes CDR1 LNHDA and CDR2 SQIVND (reference sequence). The CDR3 contains 16 residues. The CDR3 bases are TGTGCCAGTAGTATAGGCTCCCCGCTTCCGGACGGTTTGCAGTACTTC. Translation gives CASSIGSPLPDGLQYF.

This chain connects TRBV6-2 or TRBV6-3 to TRBJ1-6; D remains unclear. Germline CDR1 MNHEY, CDR2 SVGEGT. The germline V and J ends were trimmed by 3 bases and 9 bases, with 12 bases remaining between them. The CDR3 is 14 amino acids. DNA for the CDR3: TGTGCCAGCAGTTATTCGGGCTACAGTTCACCCCTCCACTTT. It yields the protein CASSYSGYSSPLHF.

With regard to this clone: This same CDR3 is encoded by further DNA sequences in the sample. The CDR3 nucleotides read TGTGCCAGCAGCTTAGGCACGAACACTGAAGCTTTCTTT. This codes for CASSLGTNTEAFF. The rearrangement uses TRBV7-7 and TRBJ1-1, with D uncertain. V lost 1 base, J lost 1 base, and 4 bases lay in between. CDR1 is SSHAT and CDR2 is FNYEAQ in the germline V gene (reference sequence). This CDR3 region has 13 residues.

This chain connects TRBV7-3 to TRBJ2-1, with a tentative D call TRBD1 (6 bases). CDR3 length: 14 residues. V was pared by 1 base and J by 4 bases, with 8 bases between. Germline V gives CDR1 SGHTA, CDR2 FQGTGA. Written as DNA, the CDR3 is TGTGCCAGCAGCTTAAGGGACAAGTACAATGAGCAGTTCTTC. Its protein is CASSLRDKYNEQFF.

CDR3 residues: CASSLSEVHTEAFF. CDR3 bases: TGTGCCAGCAGCTTGTCAGAGGTGCACACTGAAGCTTTCTTT. The gene calls are TRBV13 and TRBJ1-1; D not resolved. Germline values: CDR1 PRHDT, CDR2 FYEKMQ (reference sequence). V was pared by 3 bases and J by 3 bases, with 11 bases between. This CDR3 has 14 amino acids. Supplemented by reference TRBV13 and TRBJ1-1, the full variable domain reads AAGVIQSPRHLIKEKRETATLKCYPIPRHDTVYWYQQGPGQDPQFLISFYEKMQSDKGSIPDRFSAQQFSDYHSELNMSSLELGDSALYFCASSLSEVHTEAFFGQGTRLTVV.

The chain employs TRBV6-5 and TRBJ1-1; D is unresolved. CDR3 length: 12 amino acids. Germline V gene lookup returns CDR1 MNHEY and CDR2 SVGAGI. Trimming pared 5 bases from V and 8 bases from J, leaving 12 bases between. The CDR3 region is CASSTTNTEAFF. The CDR3 DNA reads as TGTGCCAGCAGTACCACGAATACCGAAGCTTTCTTT.

The chain links TRBV6-1 to TRBJ1-1, with 7 bases that match TRBD1. The CDR3 consists of 14 residues. J lost 10 bases, V lost 3 bases, and 11 bases had no gene match. The germline CDR1 and CDR2 sequences are MNHNS and SASEGT. The CDR3 loop reads CASSEGTVGMGAFF. The CDR3, as DNA: TGTGCCAGCAGTGAGGGGACAGTTGGAATGGGAGCTTTCTTT.

The J gene is TRBJ1-2, the V gene TRBV27; D remains ambiguous. The CDR3 is made up of 13 amino acids. Germline lookup yields CDR1 MNHEY and CDR2 SMNVEV (reference sequence). V was shortened by 3 bases and J by 4 bases, with 9 bases between the two germline ends. CDR3 bases: TGTGCCAGCAGTTTGGCCGGCACCTATGGCTACACCTTC. Translation: CASSLAGTYGYTF.